These T cell receptor beta chains were read from a single sample in a study of T cell responses to AZD1222 COVID-19 vaccine. Some clones are missing from TCRdb's copy, which holds only in-frame ones; the method was immunoSEQ multiplex PCR. The repertoire holds about 99,000 clones, with about 92% as singletons. Sample: peripheral blood, taken on day 0 of AZD1222 vaccination. Every receptor here comes from an adult in good health. Both conserved end residues are part of each CDR3. D genes are given only for firm matches. Only part of the rows carry a size: once, few, many, or a class if the clone is expanded.

>TRBV3-1/TRBV3-2|-|-|TRBJ2-1
CASSPGSPYNEQFF
TGTGCCAGCAGCCCTGGGAGCCCTTACAATGAGCAGTTCTTC
>TRBV5-1|-|-|TRBJ2-3
CASSSAQDTQYF
TGCGCCAGCAGCTCCGCCCAGGATACGCAGTATTTT
>TRBV6-4|few|TRBD1|TRBJ2-1
CASSGSGGANNEQFF
TGTGCCAGCAGTGGATCAGGGGGTGCAAACAATGAGCAGTTCTTC
>TRBV18|-|-|TRBJ2-3
CASSPKGDTQYF
TGTGCCAGCTCACCGAAAGGAGATACGCAGTATTTT
>TRBV29-1|once|-|TRBJ1-5
CSVTRGKGQPQHF
TGCAGCGTGACCAGGGGAAAGGGACAGCCCCAGCATTTT
>TRBV4-3|-|-|TRBJ1-4
CASSQQGFEKLFF
TGCGCCAGCAGCCAGCAGGGTTTTGAAAAACTGTTTTTT
>TRBV5-8|-|TRBD1|TRBJ1-1
CASSFGQGRTEAFF
TGTGCCAGCAGCTTTGGACAGGGTCGCACTGAAGCTTTCTTT
>TRBV5-4|-|-|TRBJ2-7
CASSLGSSYEQYF
TGTGCCAGCAGCTTGGGGAGCTCCTACGAGCAGTACTTC
>TRBV28|-|-|TRBJ1-2
CASNGNYGYTF
TGTGCCAGTAACGGAAACTATGGCTACACCTTC
>TRBV6-2/TRBV6-3|few|-|TRBJ2-7
CASSYSIGGSTYEQYF
TGTGCCAGCAGTTACTCGATAGGCGGGTCAACCTACGAGCAGTACTTC
>TRBV6-4|-|-|TRBJ1-1
CASSEIPNTEAFF
TGTGCCAGCAGTGAAATCCCAAACACTGAAGCTTTCTTT
>TRBV5-6|-|-|TRBJ1-2
CASSSNTAQGYTF
TGTGCCAGCAGCTCGAACACAGCCCAGGGCTACACCTTC
>TRBV4-1|-|TRBD1|TRBJ1-6
CASSQDRGMDSPLHF
TGCGCCAGCAGCCAAGACAGGGGGATGGATTCACCCCTCCACTTT
>TRBV5-1|once|-|TRBJ1-3
CASSLSLSGAGNTIYF
TGCGCCAGCAGCTTATCGTTGTCAGGGGCTGGAAACACCATATATTTT
>TRBV7-9|-|-|TRBJ2-7
CASSLAQRDYEQYF
TGTGCCAGCAGCTTAGCGCAGCGCGACTACGAGCAGTACTTC
>TRBV24-1|-|-|TRBJ1-2
CATSDSRANYGYTF
TGTGCCACCAGTGATTCAAGAGCTAACTATGGCTACACCTTC